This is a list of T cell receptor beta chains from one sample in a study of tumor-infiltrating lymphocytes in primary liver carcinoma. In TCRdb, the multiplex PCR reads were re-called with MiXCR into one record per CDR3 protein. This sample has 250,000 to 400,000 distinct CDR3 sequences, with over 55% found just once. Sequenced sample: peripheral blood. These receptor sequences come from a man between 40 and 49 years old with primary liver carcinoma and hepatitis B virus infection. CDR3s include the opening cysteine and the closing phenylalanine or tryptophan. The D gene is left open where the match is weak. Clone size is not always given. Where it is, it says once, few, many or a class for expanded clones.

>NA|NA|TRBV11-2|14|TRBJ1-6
CASSRWQRNSPFHF
TGTGCCAGCAGCCGCTGGCAGCGGAATTCACCCTTCCACTTT
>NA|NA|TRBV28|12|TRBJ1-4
CASKGDNEKLFF
TGTGCCAGCAAGGGGGATAATGAAAAACTGTTTTTT
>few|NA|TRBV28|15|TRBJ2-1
CASSFLRGTNNEQFF
TGTGCCAGCAGTTTTCTTCGGGGAACGAACAATGAGCAGTTCTTC
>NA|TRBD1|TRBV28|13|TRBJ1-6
CAHQGVRGSPLHF
TGTGCTCACCAGGGGGTAAGAGGATCACCCCTCCACTTT
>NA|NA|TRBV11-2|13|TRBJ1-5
CASSLRGDQSQHF
TGTGCCAGCAGCTTAAGGGGTGATCAGTCCCAGCATTTT
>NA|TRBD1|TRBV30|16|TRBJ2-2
CAWSVVGTANTGELFF
TGTGCCTGGAGTGTCGTAGGGACAGCGAACACCGGGGAGCTGTTTTTT
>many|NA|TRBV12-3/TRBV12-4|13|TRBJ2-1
CASKGSSRNEQFF
TGTGCCAGCAAAGGCAGCTCCCGCAATGAGCAGTTCTTC
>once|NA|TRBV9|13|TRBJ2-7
CASSVADNYEQYF
TGTGCCAGCAGCGTAGCGGACAACTACGAGCAGTACTTC
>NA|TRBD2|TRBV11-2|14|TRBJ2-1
CTSGQLAEINEQFF
TGTACCAGCGGCCAACTAGCGGAAATAAATGAGCAGTTCTTC
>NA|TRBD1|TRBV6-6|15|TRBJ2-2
CASSLAGQGPGELFF
TGTGCCAGCAGCTTGGCGGGACAGGGTCCCGGGGAGCTGTTTTTT
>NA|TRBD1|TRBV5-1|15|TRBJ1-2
CASSAGTGSNYGYTF
TGCGCCAGCAGCGCCGGGACAGGGTCTAACTATGGCTACACCTTC
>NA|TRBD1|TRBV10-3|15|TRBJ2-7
CTISEGGQGIYEQYF
TGTACCATCAGTGAAGGGGGACAGGGGATTTACGAGCAGTACTTC
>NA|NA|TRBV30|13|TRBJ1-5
CAASRGSNQPQHF
TGTGCCGCCAGCAGGGGAAGCAATCAGCCCCAGCATTTT
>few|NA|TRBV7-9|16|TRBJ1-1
CASSLEAGYLNTEAFF
TGTGCCAGCAGCTTAGAGGCAGGGTACTTGAACACTGAAGCTTTCTTT
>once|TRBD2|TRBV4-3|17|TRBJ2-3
CASSQMLSGRVSDTQYF
TGCGCCAGCAGCCAAATGTTAAGCGGGAGAGTATCAGATACGCAATATTTT
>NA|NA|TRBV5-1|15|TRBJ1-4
CASSLGGGTNEKLFF
TGCGCCAGCAGCTTGGGCGGGGGAACTAATGAAAAACTGTTTTTT
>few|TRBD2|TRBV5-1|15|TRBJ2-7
CASSLGSGGVDEQYF
TGCGCCAGCAGCCTCGGAAGCGGGGGTGTGGACGAGCAGTACTTC
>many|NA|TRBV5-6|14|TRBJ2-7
CASSLQGFSYEQYF
TGTGCCAGCAGCTTACAGGGATTCTCCTACGAGCAGTACTTC
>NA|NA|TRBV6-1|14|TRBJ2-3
CASSHRDRADTQYF
TGTGCCAGCAGTCATCGGGATCGGGCAGATACGCAGTATTTT
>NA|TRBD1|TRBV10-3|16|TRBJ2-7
CAISERGQGNSYEQYF
TGTGCCATCAGTGAGCGCGGACAGGGAAACTCCTACGAGCAGTACTTC
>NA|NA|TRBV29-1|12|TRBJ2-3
CSVSPGTDMHYF
TGCAGCGTTTCCCCGGGCACAGATATGCACTATTTT
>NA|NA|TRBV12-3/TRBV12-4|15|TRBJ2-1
CASSFNSNSINERFF
TGTGCCAGCAGTTTTAATAGTAACTCCATTAATGAGCGGTTCTTC
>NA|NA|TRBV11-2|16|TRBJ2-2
CASSSRQASNTGELFF
TGTGCCAGCAGCTCCAGACAGGCTTCGAACACCGGGGAGCTGTTTTTT
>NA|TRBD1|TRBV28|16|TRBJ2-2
CASSLVQGANTGELFF
TGTGCCAGCAGTTTAGTCCAGGGGGCGAACACCGGGGAGCTGTTTTTT
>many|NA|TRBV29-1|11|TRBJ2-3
CSVEVGDTQYF
TGCAGCGTTGAGGTGGGAGATACGCAGTATTTT
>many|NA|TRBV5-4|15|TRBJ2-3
CASSLAGQGADTQYF
TGTGCCAGCAGCTTGGCAGGGCAGGGTGCAGATACGCAGTATTTT
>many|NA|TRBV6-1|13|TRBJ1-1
CASSVGGGTEAFF
TGTGCCAGCAGTGTGGGGGGAGGCACTGAAGCTTTCTTT
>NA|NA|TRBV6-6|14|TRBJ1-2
CASSYAGAYYGHTF
TGTGCCAGCAGTTACGCAGGGGCCTACTATGGCCACACCTTC
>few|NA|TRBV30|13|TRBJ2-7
CAWFPQGSYEQYF
TGTGCCTGGTTTCCCCAGGGCTCCTACGAGCAGTACTTC
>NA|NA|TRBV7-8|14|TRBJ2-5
CVSSLRVYAETQYF
TGTGTCAGCAGCCTCAGGGTCTACGCGGAGACCCAGTACTTC
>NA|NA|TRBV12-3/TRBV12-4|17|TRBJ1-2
CASNTRSGGGVLHGYTF
TGTGCCAGCAACACCCGCTCGGGGGGGGGTGTACTTCATGGCTACACCTTC